The subject of this entry is one T cell receptor (beta chain). Amplified TCR beta CDR3 regions came from RNA transcripts. Primed by the HTBI set, a first-round RT-PCR was run on the TCR CDR3. In TCRdb, the multiplex PCR reads were re-called with MiXCR into one record per CDR3 protein. The table lists hundreds of thousands of distinct CDR3 sequences, approximately 14% of them singletons, with roughly 10% in the top ten. This entry comes from a study of T cells in Graves' hyperthyroidism and ophthalmopathy. The CDR3 is 17 amino acids. Per germline, CDR1 MGHRA and CDR2 YSYEKL. V was clipped by 0 bases and J by 0 bases; unmatched bases: 3. Diagnosis of hyperthyroidism was new in patients aged 18 to 65, and its duration was under 2 months.

The chain links TRBV4-1 to TRBJ2-3; 10 bases agree with TRBD2. This receptor was taken from a young woman with Graves' hyperthyroidism. Sequenced input: blood. CDR3 region: CASSQDPTSGSTDTQYF. The DNA of the CDR3 is TGCGCCAGCAGCCAAGATCCGACTAGCGGGAGCACAGATACGCAGTATTTT.